This entry describes one T cell receptor beta chain. What it binds is not known. V was cut by 5 bases and J by 1 base, with 14 bases left in between. The CDR3 is made up of 15 amino acids. Germline CDR1 is MDHEN and CDR2 is SYDVKM. The data were obtained in a study of cytomegalovirus exposure and HLA in healthy donors. Overall study: The use of the same platform for the 120 validation repertoires and the roughly 630 first-cohort repertoires was reported by a later analysis.

Sequencing used immunoSEQ multiplex PCR; TCRdb keeps in-frame clones, though not all of them. The sample contains 140,000 to 150,000 clones, 87% of which appear only once. Study-wide findings and caveats: Subsequent analysis revealed that first-cohort TCR clusters tended to co-occur in the 120 or so validation repertoires. A classifier reportedly called cytomegalovirus status with high sensitivity and specificity. In vitro experiments confirmed that three CMV-associated chains were specific for CMV antigens.

The TCR sequence derives from a man aged 18 to 29 in good health and CMV-seropositive. The chain has TRBV28 and TRBJ1-1; tentatively, D is TRBD1 (6 bases). The sequencing input was PBMCs. The CDR3 nucleotides are TGTGCCAGCAGTCCTCCCGTGACAGGGAACACTGAAGCTTTCTTT. Its translation is CASSPPVTGNTEAFF.